This T cell receptor beta chain was identified in a study of massively parallel sequencing of T cell beta chains (dated by TCRdb to the late 2000s). In terms of the full investigation: Human TCR beta CDR3 diversity in peripheral blood was profiled using 5'-RACE, Illumina short-read sequencing and a dedicated short-read assembly strategy.

V loses 4 bases, J loses 0 bases, and the germline ends lie 10 bases apart. CDR1 and CDR2, per the germline V gene, are MNHEY and SVGEGT. Spanning cysteine to phenylalanine, the CDR3 consists of 15 amino acids. The CDR3 DNA has 45 bases and is translated from base 1. Overall study results and their limits: Because the RNA was pooled from many donors, the results reflect population-average clonotype abundance rather than any individual repertoire. A unique TRBV gene could be assigned to only around 23,000 (about 70%) of the clonotypes. When the data were subsampled, the number of clonotypes climbed linearly as read number increased, indicating that sequencing depth was far from saturation. TRBV usage was found to range from less than 0.013% for TRBV17 to about 23% for TRBV20-1, and TRBJ usage was found to range from 1.5% to 2% for TRBJ2-6 to around 17% for TRBJ2-1. The reported gene usage frequencies may have been skewed by preferential PCR amplification of some TRBV and TRBJ sequences. Across the approximately 31,000 distinct clonotypes, single-copy clonotypes accounted for 65% to 75% of clonotypes yet represented only about 17% of assemblies. Most clonotypes (21,973 of 33,664) were supported by a single sequence read, which could in principle inflate apparent diversity. CDR3 beta lengths ranging from 21 to 81 nucleotides were observed, with a peak at 45 nucleotides.

Sequenced using an Illumina Genome Analyzer II. After two rounds of nested PCR using TRBC1/TRBC2-specific primers, a RACE product of roughly 520 bp was obtained and then gel-purified. First-strand cDNA was made with a TRBC-specific primer plus a template-switching oligonucleotide, which provided a 5' anchor for RACE. Because the RACE amplicon was too long to sequence directly with short reads, the RACE amplicon was concatemerized by ligation and then sheared by sonication. PAGE was used to isolate a size fraction of 100 to 300 bp, and that fraction then underwent shotgun sequencing on the Illumina platform. Sequencing on an Illumina GAII produced 18.8 million 36-nt reads and 21.7 million 50-nt single-end reads in separate runs. On the authors' methods: iSSAKE, run with parameters -m 15, -o 2 and -r 0.7, was used to assemble the pooled about 41,000,000 reads. Reads aligning to the ends of Ensembl TRBV gene predictions that carried unmatched junctional bases were used to seed de novo CDR3 beta assemblies. Clonotype abundance was estimated from the number of matching assembled contigs rather than from raw read depth. Of the assembled clonotypes, around 2,000 (roughly 5.9%) were found to have in-frame stop codons and were removed, so that approximately 35,000 productive clonotypes were retained. Sanger sequencing of cloned RACE products gave under 300 unique TCR sequences, and 60% to 80% of them were also found in the Illumina assembly. TCRdb itself trimmed the public reads at Q25 with fastp, ran MiXCR and retained productive beta chains. Rows are combined by CDR3 protein, so each entry shows the most common genes and DNA. The authors' filters were not applied to this entry. A total of a few thousand distinct CDR3 sequences appear in this sample, 35% to 40% of them only once. The ten largest clones add up to less than 3.5% of the sample.

All donors in the pool were aged roughly 18 to 45 years, and the pool included about 390 males and roughly 180 females. From 150 to 200 liters of pooled peripheral blood, peripheral leukocyte polyA+ RNA was isolated. A commercial mRNA preparation from normal human peripheral blood leukocytes pooled from more than 500 individuals was used as the starting material. Points on this clonotype: Its target antigen remains unknown. Base-call qualities are not available, and no considerably larger clone is one nucleotide away.

Sequenced material: commercial RNA from peripheral blood pooled from many donors. This TCR was recovered from a pool of human donors in good health; the sample was commercial RNA pooled from many donors. The V and J segments used are TRBV6-2 or TRBV6-3 and TRBJ2-1; the D gene identity is not certain. Here the CDR3 is given as CASSSDESSYNEQFF. The DNA reads TGTGCCAGCAGTTCGGACGAGAGCTCCTACAATGAGCAGTTCTTC.